A selection of T cell receptor beta chains follows, all from one sample in a study of shared clonotypes between healthy human individuals. Sequencing used immunoSEQ multiplex PCR; TCRdb keeps in-frame clones, though not all of them. Among 550,000 to 650,000 clones listed, around 96% were seen once. The sample taken for sequencing was naive CD8+ T cells sorted from blood. All receptors come from a woman aged 25 to 39 in good health. The CDR3 runs from the conserved cysteine through the conserved F or W. D genes are given only for firm matches. The size of a clone is reported for some rows only, either as once, few or many, or as a class for expanded clones.

J: TRBJ2-1
size: NA
V: TRBV7-9
D: TRBD1
CDR3: CASSLAAGGQFF
DNA: TGTGCCAGCAGCTTAGCGGCAGGGGGCCAGTTCTTC

J: TRBJ2-1
size: NA
V: TRBV4-1
D: NA
CDR3: CASSPDTNEQFF
DNA: TGCGCCAGCAGCCCCGATACCAATGAGCAGTTCTTC

J: TRBJ2-7
size: NA
V: TRBV28
D: TRBD2
CDR3: CASSFLSGSYEQYF
DNA: TGTGCCAGCAGTTTCCTTAGCGGGAGTTACGAGCAGTACTTC

J: TRBJ2-2
size: NA
V: TRBV9
D: NA
CDR3: CASSPPNTGELFF
DNA: TGTGCCAGCAGCCCACCGAACACCGGGGAGCTGTTTTTT

J: TRBJ1-3
size: NA
V: TRBV28
D: TRBD1
CDR3: CASRTQGGSGNTIYF
DNA: TGTGCCAGCAGAACACAGGGGGGCTCTGGAAACACCATATATTTT

J: TRBJ2-1
size: NA
V: TRBV5-1
D: TRBD2
CDR3: CASSPGLAGPNEQFF
DNA: TGCGCCAGCAGCCCCGGACTAGCGGGACCAAATGAGCAGTTCTTC

J: TRBJ1-2
size: NA
V: TRBV19
D: NA
CDR3: CASRELANYGYTF
DNA: TGTGCCAGTAGAGAGCTAGCTAACTATGGCTACACCTTC

J: TRBJ1-5
size: once
V: TRBV19
D: TRBD1
CDR3: CASSLDRVPDKRNQPQHF
DNA: TGTGCCAGTAGTCTTGACAGGGTTCCCGATAAACGCAATCAGCCCCAGCATTTT

J: TRBJ2-7
size: NA
V: TRBV27
D: TRBD2
CDR3: CASSQASGNYEQYF
DNA: TGTGCCAGCAGTCAAGCTAGCGGGAACTACGAGCAGTACTTC

J: TRBJ1-1
size: NA
V: TRBV29-1
D: NA
CDR3: CSVEDILPEAFF
DNA: TGCAGCGTTGAAGATATCCTCCCTGAAGCTTTCTTT

J: TRBJ1-2
size: NA
V: TRBV25-1
D: TRBD1
CDR3: CASSEFSTGVGYTF
DNA: TGTGCCAGCAGTGAGTTTAGCACAGGGGTCGGCTACACCTTC

J: TRBJ1-1
size: NA
V: TRBV27
D: TRBD1
CDR3: CASSLGTDDTEAFF
DNA: TGTGCCAGCAGTTTGGGGACAGACGACACTGAAGCTTTCTTT